Detailed here is one T cell receptor beta chain. Its cognate antigen is unknown. The source of the sample is a study of T cells in narcolepsy. The assay was immunoSEQ multiplex PCR, and TCRdb's table has in-frame clones only and misses some. Of around 30,000 clones listed, 80% to 85% were seen once; the top ten hold 2.6%. Study results and caveats: Comparing one patient's CSF and blood CD4+ clonotypes highlighted HCRT- and TRIB2-specific autoreactive clonotypes.

Between the trimmed V and J ends, which lost 5 bases and 4 bases, there was a span of 11 bases. Germline V gene lookup returns CDR1 LGHNA and CDR2 YNFKEQ. This CDR3 spans 14 amino acids. The sequence was obtained from a human donor with narcolepsy. Sequences were obtained from CD45RA- memory CD4+ T cells from PBMCs. The V and J genes are TRBV4-2 and TRBJ2-2, with D perhaps matching TRBD1 (6 bases). CDR3 loop: CASSFTRGTGELFF. The CDR3 DNA sequence: TGTGCCAGCAGCTTTACCAGGGGCACCGGGGAGCTGTTTTTT.